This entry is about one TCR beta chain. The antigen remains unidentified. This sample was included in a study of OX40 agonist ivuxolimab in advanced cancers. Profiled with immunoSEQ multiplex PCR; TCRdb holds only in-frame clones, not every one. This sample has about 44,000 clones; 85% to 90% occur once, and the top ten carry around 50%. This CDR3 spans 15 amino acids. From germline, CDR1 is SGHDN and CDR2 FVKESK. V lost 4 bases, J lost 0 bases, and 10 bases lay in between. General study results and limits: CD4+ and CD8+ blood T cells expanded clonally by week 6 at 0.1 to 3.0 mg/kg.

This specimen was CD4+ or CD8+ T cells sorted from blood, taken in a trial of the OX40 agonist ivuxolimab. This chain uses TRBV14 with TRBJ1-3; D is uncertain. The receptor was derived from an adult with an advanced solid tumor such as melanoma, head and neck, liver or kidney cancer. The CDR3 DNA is TGTGCCAGCAGCCCCGGACGGATCTCTGGAAACACCATATATTTT. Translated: CASSPGRISGNTIYF.